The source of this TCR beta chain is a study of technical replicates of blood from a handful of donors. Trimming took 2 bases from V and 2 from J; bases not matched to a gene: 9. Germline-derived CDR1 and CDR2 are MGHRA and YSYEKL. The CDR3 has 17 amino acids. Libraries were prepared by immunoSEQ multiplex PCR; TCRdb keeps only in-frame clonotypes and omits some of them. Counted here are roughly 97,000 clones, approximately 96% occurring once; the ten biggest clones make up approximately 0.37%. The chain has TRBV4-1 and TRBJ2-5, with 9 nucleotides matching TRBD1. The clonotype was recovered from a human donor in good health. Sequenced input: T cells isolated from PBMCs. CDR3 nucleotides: TGCGCCAGCAGCCAAACGCCGGGACAGGGAGGACAAGAGACCCAGTACTTC. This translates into CASSQTPGQGGQETQYF.